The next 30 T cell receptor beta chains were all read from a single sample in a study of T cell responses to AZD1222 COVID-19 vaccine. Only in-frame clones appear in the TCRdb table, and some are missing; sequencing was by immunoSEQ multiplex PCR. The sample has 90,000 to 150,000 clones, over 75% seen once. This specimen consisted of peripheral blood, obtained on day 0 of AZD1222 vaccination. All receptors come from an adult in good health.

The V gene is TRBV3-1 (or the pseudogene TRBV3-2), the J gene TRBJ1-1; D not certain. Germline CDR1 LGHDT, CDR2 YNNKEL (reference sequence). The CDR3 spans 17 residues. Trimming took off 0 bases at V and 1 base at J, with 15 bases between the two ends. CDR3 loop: CASSQDRWPTPNTEAFF. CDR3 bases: TGTGCCAGCAGCCAAGATCGATGGCCTACCCCGAACACTGAAGCTTTCTTT.

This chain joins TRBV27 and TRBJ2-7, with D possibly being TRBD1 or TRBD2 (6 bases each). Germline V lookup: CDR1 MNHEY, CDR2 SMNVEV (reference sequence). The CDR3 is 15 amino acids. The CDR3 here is CATRRGALYSYEQYF. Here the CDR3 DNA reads TGTGCAACGAGGAGGGGGGCTCTCTACTCCTACGAGCAGTACTTC.

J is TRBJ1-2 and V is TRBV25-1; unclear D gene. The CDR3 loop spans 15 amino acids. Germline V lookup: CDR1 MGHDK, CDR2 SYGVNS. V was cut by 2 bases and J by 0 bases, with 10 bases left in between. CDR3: CASSEDYSSNYGYTF. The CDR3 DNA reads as TGTGCCAGCAGTGAAGACTACAGCTCTAACTATGGCTACACCTTC.

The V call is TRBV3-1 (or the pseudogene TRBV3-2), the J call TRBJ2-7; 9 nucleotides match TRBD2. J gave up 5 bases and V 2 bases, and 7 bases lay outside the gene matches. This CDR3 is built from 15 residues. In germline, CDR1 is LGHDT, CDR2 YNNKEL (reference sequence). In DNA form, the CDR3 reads TGTGCCAGCAGCCAATCCCGGGGACTAGCCCACGAGCAGTACTTC. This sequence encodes CASSQSRGLAHEQYF.

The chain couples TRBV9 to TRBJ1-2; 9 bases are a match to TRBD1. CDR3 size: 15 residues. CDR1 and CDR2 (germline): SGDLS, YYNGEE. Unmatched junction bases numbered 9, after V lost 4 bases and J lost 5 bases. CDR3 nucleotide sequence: TGTGCCAGCAGCCCCGAACAGGGGGCGAAGTATGGCTACACCTTC. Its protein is CASSPEQGAKYGYTF.

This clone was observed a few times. The chain's CDR3 is CASSATRSVWLDTF. CDR3 DNA: TGTGCCAGTAGTGCTACACGGTCGGTATGGCTGGACACCTTC. The chain combines TRBV19 with TRBJ1-2; D is unclear. The V gene lost 5 bases and the J gene lost 12 bases, with 22 bases spanning the gap. CDR1 and CDR2 (germline): LNHDA, SQIVND (reference sequence). This CDR3 has 14 residues.

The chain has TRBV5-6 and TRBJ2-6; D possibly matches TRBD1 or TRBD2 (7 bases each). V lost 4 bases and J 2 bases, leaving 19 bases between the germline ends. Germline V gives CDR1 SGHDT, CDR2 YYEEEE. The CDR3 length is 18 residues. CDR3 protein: CASSPGRGGLPGANVLTF. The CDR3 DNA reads TGTGCCAGCAGCCCTGGCAGGGGGGGCCTCCCTGGGGCCAACGTCCTGACTTTC.

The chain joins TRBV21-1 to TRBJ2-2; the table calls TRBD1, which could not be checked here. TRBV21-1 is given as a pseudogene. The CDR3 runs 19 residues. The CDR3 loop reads CASSPRKCPGQGNTGELFF. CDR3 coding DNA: TGTGCCAGCAGCCCCCGAAAATGTCCGGGACAGGGGAACACCGGGGAGCTGTTTTTT.

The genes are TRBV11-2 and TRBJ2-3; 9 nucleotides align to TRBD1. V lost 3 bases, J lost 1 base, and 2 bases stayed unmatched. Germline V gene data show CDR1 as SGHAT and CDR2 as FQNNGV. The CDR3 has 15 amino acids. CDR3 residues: CASSFWDRGTDTQYF. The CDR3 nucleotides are TGTGCCAGCAGCTTCTGGGACAGGGGCACAGATACGCAGTATTTT.

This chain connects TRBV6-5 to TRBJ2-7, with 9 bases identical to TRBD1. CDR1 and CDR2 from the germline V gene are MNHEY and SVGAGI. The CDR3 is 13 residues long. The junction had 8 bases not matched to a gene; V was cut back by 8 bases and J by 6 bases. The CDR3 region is CASRRTGEREQYF. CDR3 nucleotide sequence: TGTGCCAGCCGGCGGACAGGGGAGCGCGAGCAGTACTTC.

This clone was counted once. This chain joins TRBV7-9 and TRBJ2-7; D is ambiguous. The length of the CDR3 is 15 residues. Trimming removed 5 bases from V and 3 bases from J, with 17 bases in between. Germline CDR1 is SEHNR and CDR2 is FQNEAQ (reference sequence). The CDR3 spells CASSIPTWADYEQYF. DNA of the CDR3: TGTGCCAGCAGCATACCCACGTGGGCCGACTACGAGCAGTACTTC. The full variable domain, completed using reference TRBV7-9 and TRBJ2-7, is DTGVSQNPRHKITKRGQNVTFRCDPISEHNRLYWYRQTLGQGPEFLTYFQNEAQLEKSRLLSDRFSAERPKGSFSTLEIQRTEQGDSAMYLCASSIPTWADYEQYFGPGTRLTVT.

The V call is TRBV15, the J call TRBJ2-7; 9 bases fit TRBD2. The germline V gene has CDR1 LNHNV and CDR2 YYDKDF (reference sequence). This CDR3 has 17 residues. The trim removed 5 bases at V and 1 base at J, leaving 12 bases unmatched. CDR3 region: CATSGQLAGLGSYEQYF. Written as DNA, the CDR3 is TGTGCCACCAGCGGTCAACTAGCGGGCCTGGGGTCCTACGAGCAGTACTTC.

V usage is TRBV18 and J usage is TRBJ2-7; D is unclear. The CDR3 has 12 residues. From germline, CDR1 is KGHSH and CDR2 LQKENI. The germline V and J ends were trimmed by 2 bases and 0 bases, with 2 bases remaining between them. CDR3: CASSPGSYEQYF. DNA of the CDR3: TGTGCCAGCTCACCAGGCTCCTACGAGCAGTACTTC. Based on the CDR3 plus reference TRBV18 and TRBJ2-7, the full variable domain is NAGVMQNPRHLVRRRGQEARLRCSPMKGHSHVYWYRQLPEEGLKFMVYLQKENIIDESGMPKERFSAEFPKEGPSILRIQQVVRGDSAAYFCASSPGSYEQYFGPGTRLTVT.

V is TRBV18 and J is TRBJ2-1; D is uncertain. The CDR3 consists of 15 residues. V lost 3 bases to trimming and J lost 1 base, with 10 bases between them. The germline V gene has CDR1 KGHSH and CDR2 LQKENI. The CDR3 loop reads CASSPPKASYNEQFF. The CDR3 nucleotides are TGTGCCAGCTCACCTCCCAAGGCTTCCTACAATGAGCAGTTCTTC.

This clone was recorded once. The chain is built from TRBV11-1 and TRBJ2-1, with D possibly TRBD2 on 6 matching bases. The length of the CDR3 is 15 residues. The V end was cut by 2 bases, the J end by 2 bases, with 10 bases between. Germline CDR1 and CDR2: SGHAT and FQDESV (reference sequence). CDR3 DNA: TGTGCCAGCAGCTTATTCGGGGGACCCTACAATGAGCAGTTCTTC. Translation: CASSLFGGPYNEQFF.

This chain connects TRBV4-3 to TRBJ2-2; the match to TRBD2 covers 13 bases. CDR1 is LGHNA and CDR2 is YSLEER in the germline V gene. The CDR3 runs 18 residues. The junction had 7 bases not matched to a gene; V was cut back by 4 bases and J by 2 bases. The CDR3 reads CASSRGLAGAYNTGELFF. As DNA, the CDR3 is TGCGCCAGCAGCCGCGGACTAGCGGGGGCCTATAACACCGGGGAGCTGTTTTTT.

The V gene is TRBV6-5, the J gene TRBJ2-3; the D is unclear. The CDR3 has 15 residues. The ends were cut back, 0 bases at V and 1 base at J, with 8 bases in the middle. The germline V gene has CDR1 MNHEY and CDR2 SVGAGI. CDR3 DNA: TGTGCCAGCAGTTACTCGGGATTGGGCACAGATACGCAGTATTTT. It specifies CASSYSGLGTDTQYF.

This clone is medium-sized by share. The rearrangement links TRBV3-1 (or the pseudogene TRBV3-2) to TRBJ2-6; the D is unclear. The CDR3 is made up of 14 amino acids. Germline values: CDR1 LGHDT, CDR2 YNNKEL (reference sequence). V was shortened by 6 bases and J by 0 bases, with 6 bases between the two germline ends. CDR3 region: CASSPNSGANVLTF. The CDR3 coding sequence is TGTGCCAGCAGTCCGAACTCTGGGGCCAACGTCCTGACTTTC.

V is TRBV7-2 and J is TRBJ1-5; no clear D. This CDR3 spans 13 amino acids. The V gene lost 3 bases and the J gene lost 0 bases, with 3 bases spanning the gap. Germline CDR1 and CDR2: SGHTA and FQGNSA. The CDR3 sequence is CASSFGSNQPQHF. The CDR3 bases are TGTGCCAGCAGCTTCGGTAGCAATCAGCCCCAGCATTTT. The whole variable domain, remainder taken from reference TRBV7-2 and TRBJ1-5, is GAGVSQSPSNKVTEKGKDVELRCDPISGHTALYWYRQSLGQGLEFLIYFQGNSAPDKSGLPSDRFSAERTGGSVSTLTIQRTQQEDSAVYLCASSFGSNQPQHFGDGTRLSIL.

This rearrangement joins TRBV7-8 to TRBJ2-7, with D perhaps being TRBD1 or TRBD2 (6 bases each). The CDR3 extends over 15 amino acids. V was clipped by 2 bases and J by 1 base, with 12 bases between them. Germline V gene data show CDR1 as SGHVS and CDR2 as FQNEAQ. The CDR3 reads CASSLYPGASYEQYF. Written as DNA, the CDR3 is TGTGCCAGCAGCTTATACCCGGGGGCGTCCTACGAGCAGTACTTC.

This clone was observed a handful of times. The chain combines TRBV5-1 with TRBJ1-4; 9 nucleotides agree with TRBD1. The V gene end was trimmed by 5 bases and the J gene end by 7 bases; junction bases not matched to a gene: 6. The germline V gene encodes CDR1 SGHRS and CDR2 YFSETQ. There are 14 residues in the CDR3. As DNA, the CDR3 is TGCGCCAGCAGTCCCGGGACAGGGTTTGAAAAACTGTTTTTT. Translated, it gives CASSPGTGFEKLFF.

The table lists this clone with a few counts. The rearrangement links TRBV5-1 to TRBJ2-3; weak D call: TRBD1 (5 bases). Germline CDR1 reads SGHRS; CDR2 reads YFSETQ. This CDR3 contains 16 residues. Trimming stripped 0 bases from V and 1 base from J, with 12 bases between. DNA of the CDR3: TGCGCCAGCAGCTTGGTTCTTGTGACAGGCACAGATACGCAGTATTTT. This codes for CASSLVLVTGTDTQYF.

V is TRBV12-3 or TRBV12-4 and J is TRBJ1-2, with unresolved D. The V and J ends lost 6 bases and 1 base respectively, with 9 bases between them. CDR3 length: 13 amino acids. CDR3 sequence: CASSLHLNYGYTF. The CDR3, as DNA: TGTGCCAGCAGCCTACATCTTAACTATGGCTACACCTTC.

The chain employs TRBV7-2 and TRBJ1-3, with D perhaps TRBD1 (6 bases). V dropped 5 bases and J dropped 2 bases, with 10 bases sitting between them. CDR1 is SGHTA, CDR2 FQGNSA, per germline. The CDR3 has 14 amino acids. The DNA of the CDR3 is TGTGCCAGCAGCCAGGACAGAGCTGGAAACACCATATATTTT. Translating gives CASSQDRAGNTIYF.

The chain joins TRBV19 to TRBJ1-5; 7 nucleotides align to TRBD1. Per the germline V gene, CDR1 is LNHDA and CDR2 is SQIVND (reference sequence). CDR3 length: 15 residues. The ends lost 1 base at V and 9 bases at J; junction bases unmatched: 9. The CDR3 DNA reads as TGTGCCAGTAGTATAGGGGACAGTCCCTTTTTGCCCCAGCATTTT. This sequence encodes CASSIGDSPFLPQHF.

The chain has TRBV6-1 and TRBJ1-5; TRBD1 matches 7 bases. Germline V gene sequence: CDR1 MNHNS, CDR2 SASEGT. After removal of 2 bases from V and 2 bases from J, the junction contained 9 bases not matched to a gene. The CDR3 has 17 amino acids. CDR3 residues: CASSETMIDRGNQPQHF. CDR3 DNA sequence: TGTGCCAGCAGTGAAACAATGATAGACAGGGGCAATCAGCCCCAGCATTTT.

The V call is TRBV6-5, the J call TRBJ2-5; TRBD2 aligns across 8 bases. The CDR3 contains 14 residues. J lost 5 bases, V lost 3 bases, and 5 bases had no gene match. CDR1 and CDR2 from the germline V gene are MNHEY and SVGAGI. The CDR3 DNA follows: TGTGCCAGCAGTTATGCGGGGGGCCGGGAGACCCAGTACTTC. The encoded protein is CASSYAGGRETQYF.

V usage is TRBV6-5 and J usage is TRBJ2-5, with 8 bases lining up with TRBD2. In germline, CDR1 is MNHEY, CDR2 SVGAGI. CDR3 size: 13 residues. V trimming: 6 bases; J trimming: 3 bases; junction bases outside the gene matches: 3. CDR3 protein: CASRTGGEETQYF. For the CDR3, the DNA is TGTGCCAGCAGGACGGGGGGGGAAGAGACCCAGTACTTC.

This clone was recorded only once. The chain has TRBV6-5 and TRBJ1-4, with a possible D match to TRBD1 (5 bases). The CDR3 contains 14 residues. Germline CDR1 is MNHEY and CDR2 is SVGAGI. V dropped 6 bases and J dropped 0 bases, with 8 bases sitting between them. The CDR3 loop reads CASRQGATNEKLFF. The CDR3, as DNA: TGTGCCAGCAGGCAGGGTGCAACTAATGAAAAACTGTTTTTT.

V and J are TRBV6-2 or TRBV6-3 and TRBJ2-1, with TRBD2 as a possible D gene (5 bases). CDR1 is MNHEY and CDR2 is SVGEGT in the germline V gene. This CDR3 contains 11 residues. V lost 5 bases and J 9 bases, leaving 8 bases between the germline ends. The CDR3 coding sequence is TGTGCCAGCAGTAGGACTTTTGAGCAGTTCTTC. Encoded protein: CASSRTFEQFF.